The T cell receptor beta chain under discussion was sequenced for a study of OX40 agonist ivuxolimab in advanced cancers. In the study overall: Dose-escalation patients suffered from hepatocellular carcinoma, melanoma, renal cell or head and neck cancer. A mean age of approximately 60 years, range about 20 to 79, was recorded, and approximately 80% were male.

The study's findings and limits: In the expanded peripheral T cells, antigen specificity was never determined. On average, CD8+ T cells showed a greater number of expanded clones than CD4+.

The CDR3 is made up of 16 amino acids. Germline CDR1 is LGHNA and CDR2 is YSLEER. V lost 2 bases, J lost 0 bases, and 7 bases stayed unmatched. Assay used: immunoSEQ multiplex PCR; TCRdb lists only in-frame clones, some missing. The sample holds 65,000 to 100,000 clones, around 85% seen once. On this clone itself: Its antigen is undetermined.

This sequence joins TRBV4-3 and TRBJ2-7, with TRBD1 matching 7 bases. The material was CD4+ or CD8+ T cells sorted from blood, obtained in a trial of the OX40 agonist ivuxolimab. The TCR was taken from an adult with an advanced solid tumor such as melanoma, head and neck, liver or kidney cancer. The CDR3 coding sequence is TGCGCCAGCAGCCAATTGACAGGGAAGAACTCCTACGAGCAGTACTTC. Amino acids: CASSQLTGKNSYEQYF.